The 11 T cell receptor beta chains given below trace back to one sample, sequenced in a study of blood T cell repertoires in COVID-19. Profiled with immunoSEQ multiplex PCR; TCRdb holds only in-frame clones, not every one. The sample holds approximately 23,000 clones, roughly 88% seen once. Material: peripheral blood. The source is a man in his sixties or seventies with acute or convalescent COVID-19.

This chain links TRBV2 with TRBJ1-2, with TRBD1 identical over 8 bases. J was trimmed by 0 bases and V by 4 bases; bases with no gene match: 7. CDR3 length: 16 amino acids. The germline gives CDR1 SNHLY, CDR2 FYNNEI. CDR3 DNA sequence: TGTGCCAGCAGTGGAATACGACAGGGGACTAACTATGGCTACACCTTC. Translation: CASSGIRQGTNYGYTF.

The CDR3 loop reads CASSQTGQYTDTQYF. In nucleotides, the CDR3 is TGTGCCAGCAGCCAGACGGGACAGTACACAGATACGCAGTATTTT. The chain carries TRBV11-2 and TRBJ2-3, with 7 bases that match TRBD1. Unmatched junction bases numbered 7, after V lost 5 bases and J lost 2 bases. The germline CDR1 and CDR2 sequences are SGHAT and FQNNGV. CDR3 length equals 15 residues.

This clone was recorded once. The chain uses TRBV9 and TRBJ2-7; D possibly corresponds to TRBD2 (6 bases). Trimming left V 3 bases short and J 9 bases short, with 10 bases between. Looked up from germline, CDR1 is SGDLS and CDR2 is YYNGEE. The CDR3 is 11 amino acids. This CDR3 reads CASSEGGPQYF. CDR3 DNA: TGTGCCAGCAGCGAGGGAGGTCCGCAGTACTTC. The full variable domain, with the rest looked up from reference TRBV9 and TRBJ2-7, is DSGVTQTPKHLITATGQRVTLRCSPRSGDLSVYWYQQSLDQGLQFLIQYYNGEERAKGNILERFSAQQFPDLHSELNLSSLELGDSALYFCASSEGGPQYFGPGTRLTVT.

The gene calls are TRBV28 and TRBJ1-3; D gene unclear. Deletions cut 3 bases from V and 1 base from J, with 4 bases between. The CDR3 consists of 13 residues. Per germline, CDR1 MDHEN and CDR2 SYDVKM. CDR3 protein: CASSLRSGNTIYF. The CDR3 DNA is TGTGCCAGCAGTTTGAGATCTGGAAACACCATATATTTT.

CDR3 DNA sequence: TGTGCCAGCAGCTACGGACAGGCAGACTCTGGAAACACCATATATTTT. This codes for CASSYGQADSGNTIYF. The V call is TRBV7-3, the J call TRBJ1-3; 7 positions agree with TRBD1. The trim removed 4 bases at V and 0 bases at J, leaving 6 bases unmatched. The CDR3 length is 16 residues. CDR1 is SGHTA and CDR2 is FQGTGA in the germline V gene.

The rearrangement links TRBV27 to TRBJ1-5; D is perhaps TRBD1 (5 bases). Per germline, CDR1 MNHEY and CDR2 SMNVEV (reference sequence). The CDR3 runs 20 residues. The V end was cut by 7 bases, the J end by 4 bases, with 32 bases between. CDR3 sequence reads: CASINRHPRLMRRPNQPQHF. Written as DNA, the CDR3 is TGTGCCAGCATTAACAGGCACCCCCGGCTGATGCGAAGGCCGAATCAGCCCCAGCATTTT.

The J gene is TRBJ2-1, the V gene TRBV5-6; the D gene is possibly TRBD2 (6 bases). The CDR3 has 16 amino acids. V was clipped by 8 bases and J by 2 bases, with 20 bases between them. From germline, CDR1 is SGHDT and CDR2 YYEEEE. The CDR3 region has the DNA TGTGCCAGTGTGTCGCGGGGCGCGGAAACCTACAATGAGCAGTTCTTC. It yields the protein CASVSRGAETYNEQFF.

This chain connects TRBV2 to TRBJ1-6; TRBD1 might be the D (5 bases). The CDR3 sequence is 13 residues long. Trimming took off 3 bases at V and 8 bases at J, with 8 bases between the two ends. Per germline, CDR1 SNHLY and CDR2 FYNNEI. This CDR3 reads CASSDREYSPLHF. CDR3 nucleotides: TGTGCCAGCAGTGACAGGGAATATTCACCCCTCCACTTT.

The J gene is TRBJ2-2, the V gene TRBV2; 9 nucleotides align to TRBD1. Germline CDR1 is SNHLY and CDR2 is FYNNEI. This CDR3 contains 15 residues. The V segment lost 11 bases and the J segment 2 bases; nucleotides outside the gene matches: 9. The CDR3 protein is CAGSGQGLNTGELFF. CDR3 nucleotides: TGTGCCGGATCGGGACAGGGACTTAACACCGGGGAGCTGTTTTTT. The full variable domain, in which reference TRBV2 and TRBJ2-2 provide the parts outside the CDR3, is EPEVTQTPSHQVTQMGQEVILRCVPISNHLYFYWYRQILGQKVEFLVSFYNNEISEKSEIFDDQFSVERPDGSNFTLKIRSTKLEDSAMYFCAGSGQGLNTGELFFGEGSRLTVL.

The chain couples TRBV18 to TRBJ1-5; D not certain. The CDR3 runs to 15 residues. Germline V gene lookup returns CDR1 KGHSH and CDR2 LQKENI. V lost 6 bases, J lost 0 bases, and 12 bases lay in between. CDR3 DNA sequence: TGTGCCAGCTCCCCGGGCGGGTATAGCAATCAGCCCCAGCATTTT. Residues: CASSPGGYSNQPQHF.

This chain uses TRBV29-1 with TRBJ2-3; D gene uncertain. Germline lookup yields CDR1 SQVTM and CDR2 ANQGSEA. Trimming removed 0 bases from V and 2 bases from J, with 6 bases in between. The CDR3 length is 13 residues. CDR3 protein: CSVEDVVTDTQYF. The CDR3 DNA is TGCAGCGTTGAAGATGTCGTCACAGATACGCAGTATTTT.